These 25 T cell receptor beta chains originate from one sample sequenced in a study of cytomegalovirus exposure and HLA in healthy donors. Here immunoSEQ multiplex PCR was the method, and the copy in TCRdb shows in-frame clones only, minus some. The sample records about 56,000 clones, roughly 89% being singletons. Source material: PBMCs. The receptors were gathered from a woman aged 18-29 years in good health and CMV-seronegative.

The chain carries TRBV6-1 and TRBJ2-7; no reliable D call. Trimming pared 6 bases from V and 5 bases from J, leaving 5 bases between. The CDR3 runs 10 residues. Germline lookup yields CDR1 MNHNS and CDR2 SASEGT. CDR3 DNA: TGTGCCAGCAGCCTACACGAGCAGTACTTC. Translating it yields CASSLHEQYF.

This rearrangement joins TRBV6-1 to TRBJ2-1; 7 bases line up with TRBD1. Germline V lookup: CDR1 MNHNS, CDR2 SASEGT. The CDR3 covers 15 residues. The ends lost 0 bases at V and 8 bases at J; junction bases unmatched: 7. Here the CDR3 reads CASSEALAGGDEQFF. The CDR3 DNA follows: TGTGCCAGCAGTGAAGCGCTAGCAGGGGGTGATGAGCAGTTCTTC.

The chain is built from TRBV7-3 and TRBJ2-3; D may be TRBD2 (6 bases). The CDR3 length is 14 residues. Trimming left V 5 bases short and J 0 bases short, with 9 bases between. Germline CDR1 SGHTA, CDR2 FQGTGA. CDR3 nucleotides: TGTGCCAGCAGCATAAGCGGGAGCACAGATACGCAGTATTTT. It yields the protein CASSISGSTDTQYF.

This clone showed up just a few times. The V call is TRBV6-5, the J call TRBJ2-7; D possibly corresponds to TRBD2 (6 bases). This CDR3 spans 14 amino acids. Trimming left V 6 bases short and J 3 bases short, with 15 bases between. Germline V gene data show CDR1 as MNHEY and CDR2 as SVGAGI. In nucleotides, the CDR3 is TGTGCCAGCAGCCCCACCGGGAGCCACTACGAGCAGTACTTC. This sequence encodes CASSPTGSHYEQYF.

The chain's CDR3 is CASSFGTDTQYF. As DNA, the CDR3 is TGTGCCAGTTCCTTCGGCACAGATACGCAGTATTTT. This chain joins TRBV7-9 and TRBJ2-3; D gene uncertain. Trimming stripped 9 bases from V and 1 base from J, with 8 bases between. The CDR3 consists of 12 residues. The V gene's germline CDR1 is SEHNR and CDR2 FQNEAQ (reference sequence).

This chain uses TRBV5-4 with TRBJ2-7, with 7 nucleotides matching TRBD1. The germline V gene encodes CDR1 SGHNT and CDR2 YYREEE (reference sequence). The V and J ends lost 4 bases and 4 bases, in that order; junction bases with no gene match: 11. The CDR3 is 15 amino acids. The DNA of the CDR3 is TGTGCCAGCAGCCTACAGGGGTTTAGTGGGTACGAGCAGTACTTC. This translates into CASSLQGFSGYEQYF.

The V and J genes are TRBV7-6 and TRBJ2-5; tentative D call: TRBD2 (5 bases). The V gene's germline CDR1 is SGHVS and CDR2 FNYEAQ. V was pared by 4 bases and J by 5 bases, with 14 bases between. CDR3 length equals 14 residues. CDR3 nucleotide sequence: TGTGCCAGCAGCTCCCGGGGTGGGGATGAGACCCAGTACTTC. Protein product: CASSSRGGDETQYF.

The chain employs TRBV9 and TRBJ2-3, with 8 nucleotides matching TRBD1. The CDR3 runs to 16 residues. Germline-derived CDR1 and CDR2 are SGDLS and YYNGEE. V shed 2 bases, J shed 2 bases, and the junction held 7 bases outside the gene matches. The chain's CDR3 is CASSVTGVSPTDTQYF. As DNA, the CDR3 is TGTGCCAGCAGCGTGACAGGGGTCTCCCCCACAGATACGCAGTATTTT.

V is TRBV2 and J is TRBJ2-7; TRBD1 is a possible D gene (6 bases). This CDR3 has 13 amino acids. Germline CDR1 reads SNHLY; CDR2 reads FYNNEI. The CDR3 reads CASDSGAPYEQYF. CDR3 nucleotides: TGTGCGAGCGATTCAGGGGCGCCCTACGAGCAGTACTTC.

V is TRBV18 and J is TRBJ1-1; D is ambiguous. The CDR3 has 11 amino acids. Germline-derived CDR1 and CDR2 are KGHSH and LQKENI. Trimming pared 6 bases from V and 7 bases from J, leaving 9 bases between. This chain's CDR3 is CASSETVEAFF. In DNA form, the CDR3 reads TGTGCCAGCTCCGAAACAGTTGAAGCTTTCTTT.

The chain has TRBV4-2 and TRBJ2-3; TRBD2 matches at 7 bases. After removal of 0 bases from V and 1 base from J, the junction contained 1 base not matched to a gene. The CDR3 contains 15 residues. Germline loops: CDR1 LGHNA, CDR2 YNFKEQ. The CDR3 here is CASSQDSGGTDTQYF. Here the CDR3 DNA reads TGTGCCAGCAGCCAAGACAGCGGGGGCACAGATACGCAGTATTTT.

Here the CDR3 DNA reads TGTGCCAGCAGCGCAACATTGGGGCACACTGAAGCTTTCTTT. Translating gives CASSATLGHTEAFF. The V and J genes are TRBV9 and TRBJ1-1; D perhaps matches TRBD1 (5 bases). Germline CDR1 and CDR2: SGDLS and YYNGEE. V lost 3 bases, J lost 3 bases, and 12 bases lay in between. There are 14 residues in the CDR3.

The V and J genes are TRBV4-1 and TRBJ1-1; D not resolved. CDR3 length: 14 residues. Trimming took 5 bases from V and 6 from J, leaving 16 bases between them. Germline V lookup: CDR1 MGHRA, CDR2 YSYEKL. CDR3 DNA sequence: TGCGCCAGCAGCTGGCAAGGAGGAGTCTCTGAAGCTTTCTTT. Translated, it gives CASSWQGGVSEAFF.

The chain has TRBV9 and TRBJ2-1; the D is unclear. Germline CDR1 and CDR2: SGDLS and YYNGEE. CDR3 length equals 16 residues. Trimming cost V 0 bases and J 2 bases, with 12 bases left between them. Written as DNA, the CDR3 is TGTGCCAGCAGCGTAGAAGCGTCTCCCCCCTACAATGAGCAGTTCTTC. It codes for CASSVEASPPYNEQFF.

This chain uses TRBV14 with TRBJ1-1; D is undetermined. V lost 1 base to trimming and J lost 1 base, with 4 bases between them. The CDR3 is made up of 13 amino acids. Per germline, CDR1 SGHDN and CDR2 FVKESK. This CDR3 reads CASSQARNTEAFF. Here the CDR3 DNA reads TGTGCCAGCAGCCAAGCCCGGAACACTGAAGCTTTCTTT.

The chain has TRBV28 and TRBJ2-3; D is perhaps TRBD2 (6 bases). The CDR3 contains 16 residues. V was pared by 6 bases and J by 7 bases, with 23 bases between. Looked up from germline, CDR1 is MDHEN and CDR2 is SYDVKM. Here the CDR3 reads CASSPPLAGSWHTQYF. In DNA, the CDR3 is TGTGCCAGCAGCCCCCCACTAGCAGGCAGCTGGCATACGCAGTATTTT. Supplemented by reference TRBV28 and TRBJ2-3, the full variable domain reads DVKVTQSSRYLVKRTGEKVFLECVQDMDHENMFWYRQDPGLGLRLIYFSYDVKMKEKGDIPEGYSVSREKKERFSLILESASTNQTSMYLCASSPPLAGSWHTQYFGPGTRLTVL.

The CDR3 coding sequence is TGTGCCAGCTCACCTGTGACAGGGCTCACAGATACGCAGTATTTT. It translates to CASSPVTGLTDTQYF. This chain uses TRBV18 with TRBJ2-3, with TRBD1 matching over 7 bases. From germline, CDR1 is KGHSH and CDR2 LQKENI. The CDR3 consists of 15 residues. V shed 3 bases, J shed 2 bases, and the junction held 5 bases outside the gene matches.

This rearrangement joins TRBV19 to TRBJ2-2; tentative D call: TRBD1 (6 bases). Trimming stripped 6 bases from V and 4 bases from J, with 15 bases between. The CDR3 has 15 residues. Germline V CDR1 and CDR2: LNHDA, SQIVND (reference sequence). The CDR3 loop reads CASRSAGQITGELFF. In DNA form, the CDR3 reads TGTGCCAGTAGGTCTGCAGGACAGATCACCGGGGAGCTGTTTTTT.

V and J are TRBV18 and TRBJ2-5; tentatively, D is TRBD2 (5 bases). Germline V gene lookup returns CDR1 KGHSH and CDR2 LQKENI. CDR3 length: 15 residues. V lost 0 bases, J lost 2 bases, and 10 bases lay in between. The CDR3 is CASSPPGKRQETQYF. The CDR3 DNA reads as TGTGCCAGCTCACCACCGGGCAAGCGGCAAGAGACCCAGTACTTC.

The chain is built from TRBV9 and TRBJ2-2; 8 bases are a match to TRBD2. The junction had 9 bases not matched to a gene; V was cut back by 1 base and J by 4 bases. The CDR3 runs to 17 residues. From germline, CDR1 is SGDLS and CDR2 YYNGEE. This chain's CDR3 is CASSVQPGGAVTGELFF. Here the CDR3 DNA reads TGTGCCAGCAGCGTACAACCCGGGGGGGCGGTCACCGGGGAGCTGTTTTTT.

The rearrangement joins TRBV7-8 to TRBJ2-1, with 7 positions matching TRBD2. The CDR3 runs to 16 residues. Looked up from germline, CDR1 is SGHVS and CDR2 is FQNEAQ. The trim removed 3 bases at V and 4 bases at J, leaving 9 bases unmatched. The CDR3 coding sequence is TGTGCCAGCAGCTTGCGGGAGACAAGGGAGTACAATGAGCAGTTCTTC. Translation gives CASSLRETREYNEQFF.

The chain carries TRBV9 and TRBJ1-1; D remains ambiguous. V was trimmed by 0 bases and J by 4 bases, leaving 10 bases between them. The CDR3 loop spans 14 amino acids. Germline CDR1 and CDR2: SGDLS and YYNGEE. CDR3 in amino acids: CASSVGSGGTEAFF. CDR3 nucleotide sequence: TGTGCCAGCAGCGTAGGATCAGGAGGCACTGAAGCTTTCTTT.

The rearrangement links TRBV5-6 to TRBJ2-1, with TRBD2 matching 7 bases. CDR1 is SGHDT and CDR2 is YYEEEE in the germline V gene. The CDR3 is made up of 16 amino acids. Germline trimming cut 2 bases from V and 5 bases from J; bases unmatched to any gene: 10. The CDR3 DNA reads TGTGCCAGCAGCTTTTTGTACAGCGGGATCGACAATGAGCAGTTCTTC. Translated, it gives CASSFLYSGIDNEQFF.

The genes are TRBV19 and TRBJ1-2, with 8 bases aligning to TRBD1. J lost 3 bases, V lost 4 bases, and 7 bases had no gene match. This CDR3 has 15 amino acids. The germline V gene encodes CDR1 LNHDA and CDR2 SQIVND (reference sequence). The CDR3 DNA sequence: TGTGCCAGTAGTAGGACCGGGACAGGAGACTATGGCTACACCTTC. Translating it yields CASSRTGTGDYGYTF.

CDR3 coding DNA: TGTGCCAGCAGCCCCCCCGGGGGGTACGAGCAGTACTTC. This sequence encodes CASSPPGGYEQYF. V usage is TRBV7-9 and J usage is TRBJ2-7, with 7 bases fitting TRBD2. The V segment lost 5 bases and the J segment 4 bases; nucleotides outside the gene matches: 5. The CDR3 totals 13 residues. Germline CDR1 SEHNR, CDR2 FQNEAQ (reference sequence).